This is a list of T cell receptor beta chains from one sample in a study of cytomegalovirus exposure and HLA in healthy donors. Assay used: immunoSEQ multiplex PCR; TCRdb lists only in-frame clones, some missing. The sample records over 150,000 clones, about four fifths being singletons. Sequenced sample: PBMCs. The source of these receptors is a man aged 30 to 45 in good health and CMV-seronegative. The CDR3 runs from the conserved cysteine through the conserved F or W. A D gene is named only where the DNA matches it firmly. Some rows mark clone size as missing; the rest say once, few, many or name a class of expanded clone.

>TRBV14|TRBJ2-5|TRBD2|-
TGTGCCAGCAGCCAAGATCCAGCGGGAGGGCGGGTTGGAGAGACCCAGTACTTC
CASSQDPAGGRVGETQYF
>TRBV28|TRBJ1-2|TRBD1|-
TGTGCCAGCAGTTTGTGGGGACAGGGTGCCAACTATGGCTACACCTTC
CASSLWGQGANYGYTF
>TRBV5-6|TRBJ2-1|TRBD1|-
TGTGCCAGCAGCCCCGGGACAGGGGCCTACAATGAGCAGTTCTTC
CASSPGTGAYNEQFF
>TRBV10-2|TRBJ2-7|TRBD2|-
TGCGCCAGCAGTGAGAGACTAGCGAACGCCTACGAGCAGTACTTC
CASSERLANAYEQYF
>TRBV13|TRBJ2-7|-|-
TGTGCCGGCAGCCTACCGGGGGATTACGAGCAGTACTTC
CAGSLPGDYEQYF
>TRBV2|TRBJ2-1|TRBD1|-
TGTGCCAGCAGTGAATATTGGACAGGGGGAGGAAATGAGCAGTTCTTC
CASSEYWTGGGNEQFF
>TRBV6-6|TRBJ2-5|TRBD1|-
TGTGCCAGCAGAATACAGGGGGCCTTAGAGACCCAGTACTTC
CASRIQGALETQYF
>TRBV28|TRBJ2-1|TRBD2|-
TGTGCCAGCAGCCCCACTCCTTGGACTAGCGGGAGATTTGCCTTCCTGCCCAATGAGCAGTTCTTC
CASSPTPWTSGRFAFLPNEQFF
>TRBV6-1|TRBJ1-1|TRBD1|-
TGTGCCAGCACGGAGACCAGGGGGCATGGTGAAGCTTTCTTT
CASTETRGHGEAFF
>TRBV7-8|TRBJ2-1|TRBD2|-
TGTGCCAGCAGCACGGGGGGGGGCCATGAGACGAATGAGCAGTTCTTC
CASSTGGGHETNEQFF
>TRBV28|TRBJ2-6|TRBD2|-
TGTGCCAGCAACCCGACTAGCGCCGTTACTGGGGCCAACGTCCTGACTTTC
CASNPTSAVTGANVLTF
>TRBV29-1|TRBJ2-4|-|once
TGCGGGGGGACGTATCTACCCAAAAACATTCAGTACTTC
CGGTYLPKNIQYF
>TRBV4-3|TRBJ2-2|-|-
TGCGCCAGCAGTCCCACCCAGGGCGGGGAGCTGTTTTTT
CASSPTQGGELFF
>TRBV28|TRBJ2-2|-|-
TGTGCCAGCAGCTCTAACACAGTTGTATTGACCGGGGAGCTGTTTTTT
CASSSNTVVLTGELFF
>TRBV6-6|TRBJ1-4|-|-
TGTGCCAGCATGAACAGGGAGATAGCAACTAATGAAAAACTGTTTTTT
CASMNREIATNEKLFF
>TRBV5-1|TRBJ2-5|TRBD1|-
TGCGCCAGCAGCCGTGGACAGGGGGCCTTGGAGACCCAGTACTTC
CASSRGQGALETQYF
>TRBV28|TRBJ2-3|-|-
TGTGCCAGCAGTTCCGCCGTTCAAAGAGGCAAGGGGGGGTACGGGACAGATACGCAGTATTTT
CASSSAVQRGKGGYGTDTQYF
>TRBV4-2|TRBJ2-5|TRBD2|-
TGTGCCAGCAGTCCCATCACTAGCGGGGAAGAGACCCAGTACTTC
CASSPITSGEETQYF
>TRBV6-1|TRBJ2-1|-|once
TGTGCCAGCAGTGAAGGCGAGGGTGGACCAAGGGATGAGCAGTTCTTC
CASSEGEGGPRDEQFF
>TRBV7-9|TRBJ1-2|-|-
TGTGCCAGCAGCTTCGAGCGAGGGTACGGCTACACCTTC
CASSFERGYGYTF
>TRBV2|TRBJ2-5|-|-
TGTGCCAGCAGGTTCCCGGCCCAGTACTTC
CASRFPAQYF
>TRBV27|TRBJ2-2|TRBD2|-
TGTGCCAGCAGTTTGGGACTAGCAAACTCTGCGGGAATGGCCGGGGAGCTGTTTTTT
CASSLGLANSAGMAGELFF
>TRBV9|TRBJ2-1|TRBD1|-
TGTGCCAGCAGCGTAGTGGGACAGGGATCGGATGAGCAGTTCTTC
CASSVVGQGSDEQFF
>TRBV9|TRBJ2-7|-|-
TGTGCCAGCAGCGTAGACGGGGGCTCCTACGAGCAGTACTTC
CASSVDGGSYEQYF
>TRBV7-3|TRBJ2-2|-|-
TGTGCCAGCAGCTTGGACAGTTCGAACACCGGGGAGCTGTTTTTT
CASSLDSSNTGELFF
>TRBV15|TRBJ2-5|-|-
TGTGCCACCAGCAGGCGACAGCTACAAGAGACCCAGTACTTC
CATSRRQLQETQYF
>TRBV15|TRBJ1-1|-|-
TGTGCCACCAGCAGAGGCAAAATGACAGGAAACACTGAAGCTTTCTTT
CATSRGKMTGNTEAFF
>TRBV20-1|TRBJ2-3|TRBD2|-
TGCAGTGCTAGGGGGACTAGAGGTCTGTATTTT
CSARGTRGLYF
>TRBV18|TRBJ2-1|TRBD2|-
TGTGCCAGCTCACCACCAGGATTAGCGGGAAATGAGCAGTTCTTC
CASSPPGLAGNEQFF
>TRBV9|TRBJ2-3|-|-
TGTGCCAGCAGCTCCTTCTACGGGGGGCAGGGAGATACGCAGTATTTT
CASSSFYGGQGDTQYF
>TRBV7-6|TRBJ1-5|-|-
TGTGCCAGCAGCTTAGGGGTCGACGGGGGTCAGCCCCAGCATTTT
CASSLGVDGGQPQHF
>TRBV30|TRBJ2-7|-|-
TGTGCCTGGACGGACAGCAACTCCTACGAGCAGTACTTC
CAWTDSNSYEQYF
>TRBV6-1|TRBJ2-7|-|-
TGTGCCAGCAGTGAAGCCTGGAGGAGCTCCTACGAGCAGTACTTC
CASSEAWRSSYEQYF
>TRBV9|TRBJ1-2|-|few
TGTGCCAGCAGCACGGGACAAGCCTATGGCTACACCTTC
CASSTGQAYGYTF
>TRBV28|TRBJ1-5|TRBD1|-
TGTGCCAGCAGTTTGGACAGGGGAAATCAGCCCCAGCATTTT
CASSLDRGNQPQHF
>TRBV9|TRBJ1-4|TRBD1|-
TGTGCCAGCAGCCGTAGGCAGGGGGAGAGGACTAATGAAAAACTGTTTTTT
CASSRRQGERTNEKLFF
>TRBV27|TRBJ1-2|-|-
TGTGCCAGCAGTTCAGGGTCTAACTATGGCTACACCTTC
CASSSGSNYGYTF
>TRBV9|TRBJ1-2|-|-
TGTGCCAGCAGCCCCCCTGACAGTTTCAACTATGGCTACACCTTC
CASSPPDSFNYGYTF
>TRBV6-1|TRBJ2-5|-|once
TGTGCCAGCAGTAAATACCCCGTCCTTGAGGAGACCCAGTACTTC
CASSKYPVLEETQYF
>TRBV6-5|TRBJ2-7|-|few
TGTGCCAGCCGGGGGTTTGGTAGCCGTACCTACGAGCAGTACTTC
CASRGFGSRTYEQYF
>TRBV5-1|TRBJ2-7|-|-
TGCGCCAGCAGCTTGACTTCCGAGCAGTACTTC
CASSLTSEQYF
>TRBV23-1|TRBJ2-5|TRBD1|-
TGCGCCAGCAGCCGGGACAGGGGTCCCTCTGAGACCCAGTACTTC
CASSRDRGPSETQYF
>TRBV28|TRBJ2-7|TRBD1|-
TGTGCCAGCTGGCAGGGGGCCCACGAGCAGTACTTC
CASWQGAHEQYF
>TRBV5-5|TRBJ2-1|-|-
TGTGCCAGCAGCTTGGTAGTCGGGGAGCAGTTCTTC
CASSLVVGEQFF
>TRBV27|TRBJ1-4|TRBD1|-
TGTGCCAGCAGTATGGGACAGGCTGATAATGAAAAACTGTTTTTT
CASSMGQADNEKLFF
>TRBV9|TRBJ2-1|-|-
TGTGCCAGCAGCGGCCGAGTGGATGAGCAGTTCTTC
CASSGRVDEQFF